Below are 22 T cell receptor beta chains sequenced from a single sample in a study of blood T cell repertoires in COVID-19. Profiled with immunoSEQ multiplex PCR; TCRdb holds only in-frame clones, not every one. The table lists over 40,000 clones, around 80% of them singletons. The sequenced sample was peripheral blood. Receptors were obtained from a man aged 35-49 years with acute or convalescent COVID-19.

The CDR3 spells CASSETQGGFSGELFF. CDR3 coding DNA: TGTGCCAGCAGTGAAACACAGGGTGGATTCTCCGGGGAGCTGTTTTTT. The V call is TRBV7-6, the J call TRBJ2-2, with a weak D call TRBD1 (6 bases). CDR1 is SGHVS, CDR2 FNYEAQ, per germline. The CDR3 runs 16 residues. V lost 6 bases to trimming and J lost 6 bases, with 20 bases between them.

The chain carries TRBV11-2 and TRBJ1-1, with D possibly being TRBD1 (5 bases). Germline CDR1 and CDR2: SGHAT and FQNNGV. The V and J ends lost 4 bases and 2 bases respectively, with 8 bases between them. The CDR3 has 13 residues. The CDR3 DNA is TGTGCCAGCAGCTCGGACACAAACACTGAAGCTTTCTTT. This encodes CASSSDTNTEAFF.

V gene TRBV10-3 combines with J gene TRBJ1-1; 8 nucleotides align to TRBD1. The V gene end was trimmed by 5 bases and the J gene end by 1 base; junction bases not matched to a gene: 3. The CDR3 runs to 14 residues. Germline lookup yields CDR1 ENHRY and CDR2 SYGVKD. The CDR3 loop reads CAISSGTGNTEAFF. The CDR3 nucleotides are TGTGCCATCAGTAGTGGGACAGGGAACACTGAAGCTTTCTTT.

The rearrangement joins TRBV7-2 to TRBJ2-1; D remains unclear. Germline CDR1 and CDR2: SGHTA and FQGNSA. Trimming stripped 1 base from V and 6 bases from J, with 16 bases between. The CDR3 has 16 residues. CDR3 in amino acids: CASSLDPRGVGNEQFF. CDR3 sequence (DNA): TGTGCCAGCAGCTTAGATCCCAGAGGAGTGGGCAATGAGCAGTTCTTC.

The chain uses TRBV6-5 and TRBJ1-6; possible D gene TRBD1, 6 bases. Germline CDR1 is MNHEY and CDR2 is SVGAGI. The CDR3 loop spans 14 amino acids. V was pared by 7 bases and J by 5 bases, with 12 bases between. The chain's CDR3 is CASIRSGDNSPLHF. In DNA form, the CDR3 reads TGTGCCAGCATCCGGTCAGGGGATAATTCACCCCTCCACTTT.

As to this clone: Compared with germline, one end of the junction differs, possibly owing to a read error. The rearrangement uses TRBV19 and TRBJ1-3, with 10 bases lining up with TRBD1. The CDR3 is 14 residues long. Germline values: CDR1 LNHDA, CDR2 SQIVND (reference sequence). The CDR3 DNA reads TGTGCCAGTAGTATATATGGAGACAGGGGGCCTGAAGATTTT. Its protein is CASSIYGDRGPEDF.

V and J are TRBV9 and TRBJ1-2; D remains unclear. The CDR3 is made up of 14 amino acids. Between the trimmed V and J ends, which lost 3 bases and 3 bases, there was a span of 12 bases. Germline CDR1 and CDR2: SGDLS and YYNGEE. The CDR3 DNA sequence: TGTGCCAGCAGCGCGAGCGGGAGCGACTATGGCTACACCTTC. Translated, it gives CASSASGSDYGYTF.

V and J are TRBV7-9 and TRBJ1-5; TRBD1 aligns across 9 bases. V lost 4 bases and J lost 7; bases outside the gene matches: 5. The CDR3 runs 14 residues. Germline lookup yields CDR1 SEHNR and CDR2 FQNEAQ (reference sequence). CDR3 loop: CASSSGQGGQPQHF. DNA of the CDR3: TGTGCCAGCAGCTCGGGACAGGGCGGCCAGCCCCAGCATTTT. The whole variable domain, filled in from reference TRBV7-9 and TRBJ1-5, reads DTGVSQNPRHKITKRGQNVTFRCDPISEHNRLYWYRQTLGQGPEFLTYFQNEAQLEKSRLLSDRFSAERPKGSFSTLEIQRTEQGDSAMYLCASSSGQGGQPQHFGDGTRLSIL.

CDR3: CASSHTGGNYGYTF. The DNA of the CDR3 is TGTGCCAGCAGCCACACAGGGGGGAACTATGGCTACACCTTC. The chain uses TRBV3-1 (or the pseudogene TRBV3-2) and TRBJ1-2; 8 positions match TRBD1. CDR3 size: 14 residues. The J segment lost 2 bases and the V segment lost 3 bases, leaving 2 bases of the junction unmatched. Germline lookup yields CDR1 LGHDT and CDR2 YNNKEL (reference sequence).

This chain links TRBV5-1 with TRBJ1-4; D unclear. Trimming removed 4 bases at V and 7 bases at J, with 14 bases between. The germline V gene encodes CDR1 SGHRS and CDR2 YFSETQ. This CDR3 is built from 14 residues. CDR3 DNA sequence: TGCGCCAGCAGCGACCCTAGCGAGGGTGAAAAACTGTTTTTT. Translating gives CASSDPSEGEKLFF.

The chain employs TRBV7-2 and TRBJ1-6; 10 bases are a match to TRBD1. The CDR3 loop spans 14 amino acids. V lost 4 bases and J lost 9; bases outside the gene matches: 3. Germline lookup yields CDR1 SGHTA and CDR2 FQGNSA. The DNA for the CDR3 is TGTGCCAGCAGCTCAGACAGGGGGCGTTCACCCCTCCACTTT. Amino acid sequence: CASSSDRGRSPLHF.

This clone was seen just once. V and J are TRBV5-1 and TRBJ1-1; D unresolved. Germline V gene data show CDR1 as SGHRS and CDR2 as YFSETQ. The CDR3 totals 14 residues. Deletions cut 5 bases from V and 0 bases from J, with 11 bases between. The CDR3 reads CASSRAPMNTEAFF. The CDR3 bases are TGCGCCAGCAGTCGTGCACCTATGAACACTGAAGCTTTCTTT.

The chain joins TRBV2 to TRBJ1-2; 9 nucleotides line up with TRBD1. With V trimmed by 3 bases and J by 4 bases, 9 bases remained unmatched. The CDR3 has 16 amino acids. Germline CDR1 reads SNHLY; CDR2 reads FYNNEI. CDR3 protein: CASSEGGGTGPYGYTF. CDR3 coding DNA: TGTGCCAGCAGTGAGGGGGGCGGGACAGGGCCCTATGGCTACACCTTC.

The chain is built from TRBV3-1 (or the pseudogene TRBV3-2) and TRBJ2-2; no clear D. Germline V gene data show CDR1 as LGHDT and CDR2 as YNNKEL (reference sequence). The CDR3 is 14 residues long. V lost 2 bases, J lost 7 bases, and 11 bases lay in between. Here the CDR3 DNA reads TGTGCCAGCAGCCAATTTAACGCGTTCGGGGAGCTGTTTTTT. It is translated as CASSQFNAFGELFF.

The rearrangement links TRBV29-1 to TRBJ1-1, with no clear D. Trimming cost V 3 bases and J 4 bases, with 9 bases left between them. The length of the CDR3 is 12 residues. Germline CDR1 and CDR2: SQVTM and ANQGSEA. The CDR3 is CSVDGQFTEAFF. The CDR3 nucleotides read TGCAGCGTTGATGGGCAGTTCACTGAAGCTTTCTTT.

The rearrangement uses TRBV5-1 and TRBJ1-1; D is perhaps TRBD1 (5 bases). Germline V gene lookup returns CDR1 SGHRS and CDR2 YFSETQ. The CDR3 length is 14 residues. Trimming took off 4 bases at V and 1 base at J, with 11 bases between the two ends. The DNA for the CDR3 is TGCGCCAGCAGCCCGGGACTCTCGAACACTGAAGCTTTCTTT. Its protein is CASSPGLSNTEAFF. Drawing the rest from reference TRBV5-1 and TRBJ1-1, the complete variable domain is KAGVTQTPRYLIKTRGQQVTLSCSPISGHRSVSWYQQTPGQGLQFLFEYFSETQRNKGNFPGRFSGRQFSNSRSEMNVSTLELGDSALYLCASSPGLSNTEAFFGQGTRLTVV.

J is TRBJ2-5 and V is TRBV7-2, with D perhaps matching TRBD2 (5 bases). Per germline, CDR1 SGHTA and CDR2 FQGNSA. Deletions cut 1 base from V and 8 bases from J, with 14 bases between. The CDR3 is made up of 14 amino acids. The CDR3, as DNA: TGTGCCAGCAGCTTAGGAGGGTCTCGGCTTACCCAGTACTTC. Translated, it gives CASSLGGSRLTQYF.

This clone was recorded a few times. The chain combines TRBV5-4 with TRBJ2-2; the match to TRBD2 covers 9 bases. This CDR3 is built from 17 residues. Trimming removed 5 bases from V and 6 bases from J; junction bases left unmatched: 14. Per the germline V gene, CDR1 is SGHNT and CDR2 is YYREEE (reference sequence). CDR3 residues: CASSPPRGAGGPGELFF. DNA of the CDR3: TGTGCCAGCAGTCCACCGCGAGGAGCGGGGGGCCCCGGGGAGCTGTTTTTT.

The chain has TRBV15 and TRBJ2-1; TRBD2 agrees at 10 bases. Germline loops: CDR1 LNHNV, CDR2 YYDKDF (reference sequence). The length of the CDR3 is 17 residues. Unmatched junction bases numbered 6, after V lost 0 bases and J lost 4 bases. In nucleotides, the CDR3 is TGTGCCACCAGCAGAGAGGGACCTAGCGGGGGATACAATGAGCAGTTCTTC. It encodes CATSREGPSGGYNEQFF.

The chain joins TRBV11-3 to TRBJ2-2, with 7 bases aligning to TRBD2. Germline V lookup: CDR1 SGHNT, CDR2 YENEEA. V shed 1 base and J 7 bases; nucleotides not matched to a gene: 9. The CDR3 totals 16 residues. The CDR3 is CASSLGSKGGVGELFF. CDR3 DNA sequence: TGTGCCAGCAGCTTAGGAAGCAAGGGAGGGGTCGGGGAGCTGTTTTTT.

The chain employs TRBV10-3 and TRBJ2-3; the match to TRBD1 covers 9 bases. The CDR3 extends over 16 amino acids. Trimming at V came to 8 bases and at J to 4 bases, leaving 13 bases not matched to a gene. Germline CDR1 and CDR2: ENHRY and SYGVKD. CDR3 sequence reads: CAISKIQGAMSDTQYF. In DNA form, the CDR3 reads TGTGCCATCTCGAAAATACAGGGGGCAATGTCAGATACGCAGTATTTT.

This chain uses TRBV27 with TRBJ2-3, with 8 bases fitting TRBD1. V dropped 6 bases and J dropped 5; count of bases not matched to a gene: 7. The CDR3 runs to 14 residues. The germline gives CDR1 MNHEY, CDR2 SMNVEV (reference sequence). DNA for the CDR3: TGTGCCAGCAGAACGACAGGGGCCAGAGATACGCAGTATTTT. Translation: CASRTTGARDTQYF.